This TCR beta chain is drawn from a study of beta chain features in type 1 diabetes. This clone was observed a few times. The antigen remains unidentified. Study-level points and caveats: Researchers report that Type 1 diabetes patients had moderately but significantly shorter TCRB CDR3s across all four CD4+ subsets. It was possible that PCR favored shorter templates, equally so in patients and controls. Over-representation of high TCR-expressing cells was a possible consequence of cDNA sequencing.

Reverse transcription of all isolated RNA meant that expressed TCRB transcripts were sequenced. Measured with immunoSEQ multiplex PCR; TCRdb has only the in-frame clones, and not every one. The sample contains about 340,000 clones, roughly 8% of which appear only once. The sequenced sample was central memory CD4+ T cells from blood. The TCR comes from a young woman in good health.

The CDR3 sequence: CASSQEIMTSGRVYEQFF. The CDR3 DNA is TGCGCCAGCAGCCAAGAAATCATGACTAGCGGGAGGGTCTATGAGCAGTTCTTC. V and J are TRBV4-3 and TRBJ2-1; TRBD2 matches 14 bases. Germline V gives CDR1 LGHNA, CDR2 YSLEER. The CDR3 extends over 18 amino acids. V shed 0 bases, J shed 8 bases, and the junction held 9 bases outside the gene matches.